The rows below give T cell receptor beta chains drawn from one sample of a study of T cells in Graves' hyperthyroidism and ophthalmopathy. TCRdb used MiXCR to reprocess the multiplex PCR reads, holding one entry per CDR3 protein. The sample lists about 260,000 distinct CDR3 sequences; roughly 22% were seen once. Material: blood. Receptors originate from a man aged 25-40 years with Graves' ophthalmopathy. CDR3s include the opening cysteine and the closing phenylalanine or tryptophan. D genes are given only for firm matches. A row's size may be missing; if present it is once, few, many or a size class.

clone_size,d_call,v_call,j_call,cdr3_aa,cdr3_nt
.,TRBD1,TRBV20-1,TRBJ2-6,CSAKTGGAGANVLTF,TGCAGTGCCAAGACAGGGGGCGCTGGGGCCAACGTCCTGACTTTC
few,TRBD1,TRBV20-1,TRBJ1-2,CSAPTGGRDGYTF,TGCAGTGCCCCAACAGGGGGCAGGGATGGCTACACCTTC
many,TRBD1,TRBV20-1,TRBJ2-1,CSAAPGQGNVNEQFF,TGCAGTGCGGCACCGGGACAGGGTAATGTCAATGAGCAGTTCTTC
few,.,TRBV2,TRBJ2-2,CASMGTPTTGELFF,TGTGCCAGCATGGGGACACCGACAACCGGGGAGCTGTTTTTT
.,.,TRBV30,TRBJ2-4,CAWSVQGGIQYF,TGTGCCTGGAGTGTTCAGGGGGGCATTCAGTACTTC
many,TRBD1,TRBV5-1,TRBJ2-7,CASSRDRGISYEQYF,TGCGCCAGCAGTCGGGACAGGGGGATCTCCTACGAGCAGTACTTC
.,TRBD1,TRBV6-2/TRBV6-3,TRBJ2-1,CASRTGGFNEQFF,TGTGCCAGCAGGACAGGGGGATTCAATGAGCAGTTCTTC
.,.,TRBV19,TRBJ1-3,CASRIAGSGNTTYF,TGTGCCAGTCGCATAGCTGGGTCTGGAAACACCACATATTTT
few,.,TRBV20-1,TRBJ1-3,CSAVEDGYSGNTIYF,TGCAGTGCTGTCGAGGACGGTTACTCTGGAAACACCATATATTTT
few,TRBD2,TRBV27,TRBJ2-3,CASRPLAEPSTDTQYF,TGTGCCAGCAGACCACTAGCGGAGCCCAGCACAGATACGCAGTATTTT
.,.,TRBV11-2,TRBJ2-5,CASSLRKRQGLETQYF,TGTGCCAGCAGCTTAAGGAAGAGGCAGGGCCTAGAGACCCAGTACTTC
few,.,TRBV12-5,TRBJ2-3,CASSSLLGDTQYF,TGTGCTAGTTCCTCTCTACTAGGAGATACGCAGTATTTT
many,.,TRBV20-1,TRBJ2-7,CSAHQGYEQYF,TGCAGTGCTCACCAAGGGTACGAGCAGTACTTC
few,TRBD2,TRBV15,TRBJ2-5,CATSRELAGATQYF,TGTGCCACCAGCAGAGAACTAGCGGGAGCGACCCAGTACTTC
many,.,TRBV28,TRBJ2-1,CATKRLETYNEQFF,TGTGCCACCAAACGTCTAGAGACCTACAATGAGCAGTTCTTC
.,TRBD2,TRBV12-3/TRBV12-4,TRBJ2-1,CASSFSASGANEQFF,TGTGCCAGCAGTTTTTCGGCTAGCGGAGCGAATGAGCAGTTCTTC
.,TRBD2,TRBV6-9,TRBJ2-3,CASSSRIAGGVDTQYF,TGTGCCAGCAGTTCCCGCATAGCGGGAGGTGTCGATACGCAGTATTTT
once,TRBD2,TRBV20-1,TRBJ2-3,CSARVPGLVRSSQDTQYF,TGCAGTGCTAGGGTCCCGGGACTAGTTAGATCGAGCCAAGATACGCAGTATTTT
many,.,TRBV7-9,TRBJ1-1,CASSLLASNTEAFF,TGTGCCAGCAGCTTGTTGGCTTCGAACACTGAAGCTTTCTTT
many,.,TRBV12-3/TRBV12-4,TRBJ2-3,CASSPHLDTQYF,TGTGCCAGCAGCCCCCACCTGGATACGCAGTATTTT
many,.,TRBV2,TRBJ1-1,CASSFTRTNTEAFF,TGTGCCAGCAGTTTTACCAGGACGAACACTGAAGCTTTCTTT
many,.,TRBV11-2,TRBJ2-5,CASSHVGGGYQETQYF,TGTGCCAGCAGCCACGTCGGCGGAGGGTACCAAGAGACCCAGTACTTC
many,.,TRBV30,TRBJ1-1,CAWREQGNTEAFF,TGTGCCTGGAGGGAACAGGGTAACACTGAAGCTTTCTTT
many,TRBD2,TRBV11-3,TRBJ2-7,CASSLGLAGPYEQYF,TGTGCCAGCAGCCTTGGACTAGCGGGACCCTACGAGCAGTACTTC
.,.,TRBV9,TRBJ2-5,CASSVSSRETQYF,TGTGCCAGCAGCGTAAGCAGTAGGGAGACCCAGTACTTC
.,TRBD1,TRBV27,TRBJ1-2,CASSQRTGDDYGYTF,TGTGCCAGCAGTCAACGGACAGGGGATGACTATGGCTACACCTTC
.,.,TRBV6-1,TRBJ2-1,CASSDAGSYNEQFF,TGTGCCAGCAGTGATGCGGGCAGTTACAATGAGCAGTTCTTC
many,.,TRBV12-5,TRBJ1-5,CASGFPDQPQHF,TGTGCTAGTGGTTTTCCGGACCAGCCCCAGCATTTT
many,TRBD1,TRBV28,TRBJ2-7,CASSTRQGTPREQYF,TGTGCCAGCAGTACTAGACAGGGCACTCCTAGGGAGCAGTACTTC
few,TRBD1,TRBV4-1,TRBJ1-2,CASSLPGQGSYGYTF,TGCGCCAGCAGCCTACCGGGACAGGGCTCCTATGGCTACACCTTC
few,.,TRBV7-2,TRBJ2-3,CASSFEDRSTQYF,TGTGCCAGCAGCTTCGAGGACAGATCTACGCAGTATTTT
.,TRBD2,TRBV9,TRBJ2-7,CASSSPRGGFYEQYF,TGTGCCAGCAGTTCTCCCCGCGGGGGGTTCTACGAGCAGTACTTC
many,.,TRBV6-1,TRBJ1-1,CASSELEGSTEAFF,TGTGCCAGCAGTGAATTGGAGGGAAGCACTGAAGCTTTCTTT
.,.,TRBV7-2,TRBJ1-1,CASSFTGRTNTEAFF,TGTGCCAGCAGCTTCACAGGGAGGACGAACACTGAAGCTTTCTTT
many,TRBD1,TRBV30,TRBJ1-6,CAWSVPGGGSPLHF,TGTGCCTGGAGTGTACCAGGGGGCGGATCACCCCTCCACTTT
.,TRBD1,TRBV27,TRBJ1-5,CASSFRGRGQPQHF,TGTGCCAGCAGTTTCAGGGGGCGAGGTCAGCCCCAGCATTTT
.,.,TRBV6-1,TRBJ1-1,CASSEGQANTEAFF,TGTGCCAGCAGTGAAGGACAGGCGAACACTGAAGCTTTCTTT
.,.,TRBV28,TRBJ1-4,CASSPTSVNNEKLFF,TGTGCCAGCAGTCCTACTTCCGTTAATAATGAAAAACTGTTTTTT
.,.,TRBV28,TRBJ2-2,CASSLRLAGELFF,TGTGCCAGCAGCCTTAGACTAGCCGGGGAGCTGTTTTTT
few,.,TRBV18,TRBJ2-2,CASSKDDGITGELFF,TGTGCCAGCTCTAAAGACGACGGTATAACCGGGGAGCTGTTTTTT
many,TRBD2,TRBV12-3/TRBV12-4,TRBJ2-1,CASSGILAGGPYNEQFF,TGTGCCAGCAGCGGGATATTAGCGGGAGGGCCCTACAATGAGCAGTTCTTC
.,.,TRBV5-6,TRBJ2-4,CASSLSVGKNIQYF,TGTGCCAGCAGCTTGTCGGTAGGGAAAAACATTCAGTACTTC
many,.,TRBV30,TRBJ2-1,CAWRPSPSYNEQFF,TGTGCCTGGAGGCCTAGCCCCTCCTACAATGAGCAGTTCTTC
few,TRBD2,TRBV6-1,TRBJ2-1,CASSESRYAGGPDEQFF,TGTGCCAGCAGTGAATCCCGATATGCGGGAGGCCCCGATGAGCAGTTCTTC
few,.,TRBV20-1,TRBJ2-5,CSARAQETQYF,TGCAGTGCTAGAGCACAAGAGACCCAGTACTTC
.,.,TRBV10-2,TRBJ2-7,CASSSGGPYEQYF,TGCGCCAGCTCATCCGGAGGCCCTTACGAGCAGTACTTC
.,.,TRBV3-1,TRBJ2-7,CASSQIPGYEQYF,TGTGCCAGCAGCCAGATTCCGGGGTACGAGCAGTACTTC
.,.,TRBV5-1,TRBJ1-1,CASSETENTEAFF,TGCGCCAGCAGCGAAACAGAGAACACTGAAGCTTTCTTT
many,TRBD1,TRBV30,TRBJ1-6,CAWREHRDRVWRSPLHF,TGTGCCTGGAGGGAACACCGGGACAGGGTTTGGCGTTCACCCCTCCACTTT
few,.,TRBV7-9,TRBJ2-1,CASSQGRWQFF,TGTGCCAGCAGCCAGGGACGGTGGCAGTTCTTC
.,TRBD1,TRBV11-1,TRBJ2-3,CASSDVQGADTQYF,TGTGCCAGCAGTGACGTCCAGGGGGCAGATACGCAGTATTTT
.,.,TRBV12-3/TRBV12-4,TRBJ1-2,CASNQRQTGYGYTF,TGTGCCAGCAACCAGAGACAGACCGGCTATGGCTACACCTTC
once,.,TRBV4-1,TRBJ1-4,CASSQGQVNAEKLFF,TGCGCCAGCAGCCAAGGGCAGGTCAATGCTGAAAAACTGTTTTTT